This T cell receptor (beta chain) was sequenced for a study of OX40 agonist ivuxolimab in advanced cancers. V lost 1 base and J lost 4, with 14 bases in between. CDR1 GTSNPN and CDR2 SVGIG come from the germline V gene (reference sequence). The CDR3 loop spans 15 amino acids. The repertoire was sequenced with immunoSEQ multiplex PCR; TCRdb's copy has only in-frame clones and lacks some. The data hold under 75,000 clones, with approximately 86% observed a single time. The study sampled blood at baseline, cycle 4 day 1, and cycle 7 day 1. This receptor was identified in an adult with an advanced solid tumor such as melanoma, head and neck, liver or kidney cancer. The chain is built from TRBV30 and TRBJ1-5, with D possibly being TRBD1 (6 bases). This specimen consisted of CD4+ or CD8+ T cells sorted from blood, obtained in a trial of the OX40 agonist ivuxolimab. The CDR3 region is CAWSAGGGANQPQHF. In DNA, the CDR3 is TGTGCCTGGAGTGCCGGAGGGGGGGCGAATCAGCCCCAGCATTTT.